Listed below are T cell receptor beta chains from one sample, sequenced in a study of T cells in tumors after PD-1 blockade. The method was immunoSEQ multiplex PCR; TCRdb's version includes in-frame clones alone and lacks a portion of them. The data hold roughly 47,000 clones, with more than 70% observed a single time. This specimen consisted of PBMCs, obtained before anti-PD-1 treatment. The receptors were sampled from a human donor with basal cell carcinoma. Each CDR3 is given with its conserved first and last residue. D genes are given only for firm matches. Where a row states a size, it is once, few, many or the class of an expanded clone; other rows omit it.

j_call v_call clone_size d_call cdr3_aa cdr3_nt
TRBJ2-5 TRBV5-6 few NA CASSLTGGSGRETQYF TGTGCCAGCAGCCTTACTGGCGGTTCGGGTCGAGAGACCCAGTACTTC
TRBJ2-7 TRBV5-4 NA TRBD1 CASSFEGASYEQYF TGTGCCAGCAGCTTCGAGGGGGCGTCCTACGAGCAGTACTTC
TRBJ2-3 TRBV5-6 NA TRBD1 CASSHPGTGPIGTQYF TGTGCCAGCAGTCACCCTGGGACAGGGCCTATTGGGACGCAGTATTTT
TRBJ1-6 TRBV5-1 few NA CASSLASDNSPLHF TGCGCCAGCAGCTTGGCCTCAGATAATTCACCCCTCCACTTT
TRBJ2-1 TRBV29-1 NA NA CSVVLAGRNEQFF TGCAGCGTTGTACTCGCGGGCCGCAATGAGCAGTTCTTC
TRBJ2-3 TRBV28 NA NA CASDGGITDTQYF TGTGCCAGCGATGGAGGGATCACAGATACGCAGTATTTT
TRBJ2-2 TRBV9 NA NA CASSVRERTGELFF TGTGCCAGCAGCGTGAGGGAGCGGACCGGGGAGCTGTTTTTT
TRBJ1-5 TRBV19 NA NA CASSISGGNNQPQHF TGTGCCAGTAGTATCTCGGGGGGCAACAATCAGCCCCAGCATTTT
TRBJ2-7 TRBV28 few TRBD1 CASRLPGQGANEQYF TGTGCCAGCAGGCTGCCGGGACAGGGGGCGAACGAGCAGTACTTC
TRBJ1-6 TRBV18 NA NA CASSPKGQGTGQSNSPLHF TGTGCCAGCTCCCCGAAAGGGCAGGGGACCGGTCAAAGTAATTCACCCCTCCACTTT
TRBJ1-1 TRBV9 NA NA CASSPTPDPLLNTEAFF TGTGCCAGCAGCCCCACTCCGGACCCTTTACTAAACACTGAAGCTTTCTTT
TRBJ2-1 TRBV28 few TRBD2 CASSLSVRGGDEQFF TGTGCCAGCAGTTTATCAGTCCGCGGGGGAGATGAGCAGTTCTTC
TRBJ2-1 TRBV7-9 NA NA CASSSPGAWEQFF TGTGCCAGCAGCTCTCCGGGAGCATGGGAGCAGTTCTTC
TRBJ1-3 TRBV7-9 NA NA CASSLASQTRNTIYF TGTGCCAGCAGCTTAGCGTCACAGACCCGAAACACCATATATTTT
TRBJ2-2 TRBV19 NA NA CASSVTFLRTGELFF TGTGCCAGTAGTGTTACCTTCTTACGCACCGGGGAGCTGTTTTTT
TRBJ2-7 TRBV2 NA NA CASSEGGSSYEQYF TGTGCCAGCAGTGAAGGGGGCAGCTCCTACGAGCAGTACTTC
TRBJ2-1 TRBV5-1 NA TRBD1 CASASPGTGGLEQFF TGCGCCAGCGCCAGTCCCGGGACAGGGGGTTTAGAGCAGTTCTTC
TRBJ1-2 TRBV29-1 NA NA CSVDGYWGYTF TGCAGCGTTGATGGCTATTGGGGCTACACCTTC
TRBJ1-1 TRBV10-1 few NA CASSTQGIFGAFF TGCGCCAGCAGTACACAGGGTATCTTTGGAGCTTTCTTT
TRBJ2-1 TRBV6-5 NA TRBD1 CASTQGNSYNEQFF TGTGCCAGCACACAGGGGAACTCCTACAATGAGCAGTTCTTC
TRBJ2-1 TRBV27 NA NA CASSLEFSSYNEQFF TGTGCCAGCAGTTTAGAATTTAGCTCCTACAATGAGCAGTTCTTC
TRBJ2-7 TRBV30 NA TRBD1 CAWSVFGTGSSYEQYF TGTGCCTGGAGTGTTTTCGGGACAGGGAGCTCCTACGAGCAGTACTTC
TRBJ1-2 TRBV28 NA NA CASSLQNLWASGYTF TGTGCCAGCAGTTTACAGAATCTATGGGCCTCTGGCTACACCTTC
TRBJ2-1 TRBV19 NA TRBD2 CASSIDRASGTIDEQFF TGTGCCAGTAGTATAGATCGGGCTAGCGGGACTATTGATGAGCAGTTCTTC
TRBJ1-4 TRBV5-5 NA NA CASSLGLTTNEKLFF TGTGCCAGCAGCTTGGGGCTTACAACTAATGAAAAACTGTTTTTT
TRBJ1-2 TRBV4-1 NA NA CASSQELLKPNYGYTF TGCGCCAGCAGCCAAGAATTGCTTAAACCTAACTATGGCTACACCTTC
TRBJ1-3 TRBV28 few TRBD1 CASMVAGGKGNTIYF TGTGCCAGCATGGTAGCAGGGGGGAAAGGAAACACCATATATTTT
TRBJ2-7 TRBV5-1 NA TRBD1 CASRRTGDEQYF TGCGCCAGCAGACGGACAGGGGACGAGCAGTACTTC
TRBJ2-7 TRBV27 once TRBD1 CASTPGQGYEQYF TGTGCCAGCACCCCGGGACAGGGTTACGAGCAGTACTTC